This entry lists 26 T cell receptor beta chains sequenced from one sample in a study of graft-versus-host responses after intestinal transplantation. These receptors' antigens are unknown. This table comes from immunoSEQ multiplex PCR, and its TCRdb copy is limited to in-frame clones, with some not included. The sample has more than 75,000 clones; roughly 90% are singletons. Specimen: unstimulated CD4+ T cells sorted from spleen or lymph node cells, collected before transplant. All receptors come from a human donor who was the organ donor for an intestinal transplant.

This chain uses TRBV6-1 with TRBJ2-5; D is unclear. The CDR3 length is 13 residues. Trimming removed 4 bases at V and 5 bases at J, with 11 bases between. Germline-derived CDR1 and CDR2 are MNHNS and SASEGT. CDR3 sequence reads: CASSGLTLETQYF. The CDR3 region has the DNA TGTGCCAGCAGTGGCTTGACACTGGAGACCCAGTACTTC.

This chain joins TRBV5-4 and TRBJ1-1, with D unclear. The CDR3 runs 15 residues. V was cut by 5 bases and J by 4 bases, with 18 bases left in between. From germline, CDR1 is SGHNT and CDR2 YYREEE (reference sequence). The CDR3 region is CASRETSTKSTEAFF. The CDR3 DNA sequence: TGTGCCAGCAGGGAGACGTCAACAAAAAGCACTGAAGCTTTCTTT.

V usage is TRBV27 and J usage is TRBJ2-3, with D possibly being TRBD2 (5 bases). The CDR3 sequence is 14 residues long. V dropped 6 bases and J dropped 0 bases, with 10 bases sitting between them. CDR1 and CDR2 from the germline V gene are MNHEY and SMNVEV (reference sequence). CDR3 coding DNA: TGTGCCAGCAGGGGAGATCTTAGCACAGATACGCAGTATTTT. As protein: CASRGDLSTDTQYF.

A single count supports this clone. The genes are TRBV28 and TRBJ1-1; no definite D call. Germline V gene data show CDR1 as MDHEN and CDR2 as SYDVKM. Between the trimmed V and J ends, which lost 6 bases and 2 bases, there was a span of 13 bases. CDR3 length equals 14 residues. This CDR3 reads CASSAAGVNTEAFF. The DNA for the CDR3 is TGTGCCAGCAGCGCAGCGGGAGTAAACACTGAAGCTTTCTTT.

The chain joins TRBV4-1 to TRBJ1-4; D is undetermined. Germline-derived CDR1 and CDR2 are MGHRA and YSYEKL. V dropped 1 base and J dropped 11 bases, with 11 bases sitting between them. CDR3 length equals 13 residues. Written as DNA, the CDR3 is TGCGCCAGCAGCCAAGTCGGAAGGGAGAAACTGTTTTTT. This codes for CASSQVGREKLFF.

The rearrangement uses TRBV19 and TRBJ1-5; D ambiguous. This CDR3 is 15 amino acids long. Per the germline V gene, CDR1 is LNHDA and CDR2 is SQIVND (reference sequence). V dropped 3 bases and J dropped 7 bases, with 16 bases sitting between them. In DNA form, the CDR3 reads TGTGCCAGTAGTATGGGCAGCGGGTCCGAACAGCCCCAGCATTTT. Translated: CASSMGSGSEQPQHF.

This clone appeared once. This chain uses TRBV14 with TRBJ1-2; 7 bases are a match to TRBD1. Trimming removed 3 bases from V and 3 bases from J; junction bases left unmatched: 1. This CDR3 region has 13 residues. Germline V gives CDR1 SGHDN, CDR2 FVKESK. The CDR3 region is CASSQTGHYGYTF. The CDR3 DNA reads TGTGCCAGCAGCCAGACAGGGCACTATGGCTACACCTTC.

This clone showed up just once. The CDR3 bases are TGCAGTAGGGGTGAAGAGACCCAGTACTTC. Encoded protein: CSRGEETQYF. The rearrangement links TRBV20-1 to TRBJ2-5, with D possibly TRBD1 on 5 matching bases. CDR3 length equals 10 residues. V was pared by 8 bases and J by 3 bases, with 7 bases between. The germline gives CDR1 DFQATT, CDR2 SNEGSKA (reference sequence).

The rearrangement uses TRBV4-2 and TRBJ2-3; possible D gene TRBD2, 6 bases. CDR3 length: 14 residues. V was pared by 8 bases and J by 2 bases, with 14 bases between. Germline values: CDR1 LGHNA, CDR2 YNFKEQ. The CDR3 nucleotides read TGTGCCAGCGGGCGGGAAGGAGACACAGATACGCAGTATTTT. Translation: CASGREGDTDTQYF.

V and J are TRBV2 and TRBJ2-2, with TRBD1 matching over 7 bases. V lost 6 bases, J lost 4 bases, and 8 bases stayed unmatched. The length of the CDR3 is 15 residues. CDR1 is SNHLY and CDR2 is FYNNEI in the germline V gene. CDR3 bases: TGTGCCAGCAGACCGGGAACAGGGGCCACCGGGGAGCTGTTTTTT. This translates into CASRPGTGATGELFF. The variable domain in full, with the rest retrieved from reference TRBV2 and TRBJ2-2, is EPEVTQTPSHQVTQMGQEVILRCVPISNHLYFYWYRQILGQKVEFLVSFYNNEISEKSEIFDDQFSVERPDGSNFTLKIRSTKLEDSAMYFCASRPGTGATGELFFGEGSRLTVL.

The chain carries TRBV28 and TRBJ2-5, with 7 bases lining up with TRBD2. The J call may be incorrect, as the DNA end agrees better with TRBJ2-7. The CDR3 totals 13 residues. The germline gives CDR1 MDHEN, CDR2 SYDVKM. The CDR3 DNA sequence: TGTGCCAGCAGTTTATTGGGGGGGTACGAGCAGTACTTC. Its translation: CASSLLGGYEQYF.

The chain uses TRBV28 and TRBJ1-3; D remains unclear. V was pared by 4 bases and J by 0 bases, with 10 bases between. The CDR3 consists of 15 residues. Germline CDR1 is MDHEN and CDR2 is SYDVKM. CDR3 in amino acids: CASSSPSPSGNTIYF. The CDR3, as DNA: TGTGCCAGCAGTTCCCCCAGTCCCTCTGGAAACACCATATATTTT.

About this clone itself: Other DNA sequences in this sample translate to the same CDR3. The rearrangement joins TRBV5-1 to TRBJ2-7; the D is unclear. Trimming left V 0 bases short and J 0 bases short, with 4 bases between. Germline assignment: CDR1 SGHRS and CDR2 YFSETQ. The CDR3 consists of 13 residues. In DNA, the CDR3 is TGCGCCAGCAGCTTGGCTGTCTCCTACGAGCAGTACTTC. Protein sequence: CASSLAVSYEQYF.

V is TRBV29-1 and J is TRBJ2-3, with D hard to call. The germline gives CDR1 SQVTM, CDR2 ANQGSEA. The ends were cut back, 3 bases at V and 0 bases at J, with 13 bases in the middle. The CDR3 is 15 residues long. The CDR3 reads CSVDLSAVSTDTQYF. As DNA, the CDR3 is TGCAGCGTTGATCTGAGCGCCGTAAGCACAGATACGCAGTATTTT.

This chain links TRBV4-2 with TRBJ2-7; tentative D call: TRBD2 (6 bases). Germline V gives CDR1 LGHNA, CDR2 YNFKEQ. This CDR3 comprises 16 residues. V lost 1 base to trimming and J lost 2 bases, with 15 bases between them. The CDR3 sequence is CASSQVPGGSTYEQYF. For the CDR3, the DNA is TGTGCCAGCAGCCAAGTTCCCGGGGGATCCACCTACGAGCAGTACTTC.

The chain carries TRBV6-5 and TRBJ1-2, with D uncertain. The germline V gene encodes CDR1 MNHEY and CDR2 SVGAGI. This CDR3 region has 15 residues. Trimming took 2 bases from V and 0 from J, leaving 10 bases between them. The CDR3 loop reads CASSYAGSPNYGYTF. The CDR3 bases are TGTGCCAGCAGTTACGCAGGATCTCCTAACTATGGCTACACCTTC.

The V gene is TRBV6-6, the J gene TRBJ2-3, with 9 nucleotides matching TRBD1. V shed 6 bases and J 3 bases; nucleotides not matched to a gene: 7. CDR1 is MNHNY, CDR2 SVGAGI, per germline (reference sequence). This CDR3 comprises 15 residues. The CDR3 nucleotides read TGTGCCAGCAGGAGACCCGGGACAGGGACAGATACGCAGTATTTT. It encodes CASRRPGTGTDTQYF.

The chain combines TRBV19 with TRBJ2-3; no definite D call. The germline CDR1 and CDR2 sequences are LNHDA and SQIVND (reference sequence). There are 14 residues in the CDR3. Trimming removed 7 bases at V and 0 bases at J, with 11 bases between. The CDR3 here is CASKPRGSTDTQYF. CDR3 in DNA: TGTGCCAGTAAACCTAGAGGTAGCACAGATACGCAGTATTTT.

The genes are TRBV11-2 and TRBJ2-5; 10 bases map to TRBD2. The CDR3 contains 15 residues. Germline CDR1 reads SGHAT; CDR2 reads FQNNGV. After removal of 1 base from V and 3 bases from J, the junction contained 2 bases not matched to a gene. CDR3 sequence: CASSLGGLAEETQYF. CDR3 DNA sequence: TGTGCCAGCAGCTTAGGTGGACTAGCGGAAGAGACCCAGTACTTC.

In nucleotides, the CDR3 is TGTGCCAGCAGCCGCCGGGCAGGGGGCAGTCGGGGCTACACCTTC. Its translation is CASSRRAGGSRGYTF. This chain connects TRBV5-6 to TRBJ1-2, with 8 bases aligning to TRBD1. Germline CDR1 reads SGHDT; CDR2 reads YYEEEE. Trimming cost V 4 bases and J 8 bases; bases outside gene matches: 13. There are 15 residues in the CDR3.

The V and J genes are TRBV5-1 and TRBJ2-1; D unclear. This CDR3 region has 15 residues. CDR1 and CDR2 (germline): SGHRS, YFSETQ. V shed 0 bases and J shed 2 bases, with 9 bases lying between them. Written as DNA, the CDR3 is TGCGCCAGCAGCTTGGGCGGTAGTACCTACAATGAGCAGTTCTTC. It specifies CASSLGGSTYNEQFF.

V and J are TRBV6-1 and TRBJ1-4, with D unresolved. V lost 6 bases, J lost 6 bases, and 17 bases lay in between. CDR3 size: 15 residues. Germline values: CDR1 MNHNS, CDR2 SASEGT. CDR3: CASSLSQVYHEKLFF. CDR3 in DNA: TGTGCCAGCAGCCTCTCCCAGGTCTATCATGAAAAACTGTTTTTT.

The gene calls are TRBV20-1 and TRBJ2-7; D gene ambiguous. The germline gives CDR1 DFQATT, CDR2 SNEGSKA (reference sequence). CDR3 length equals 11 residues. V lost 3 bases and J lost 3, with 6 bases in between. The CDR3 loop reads CSASDSYEQYF. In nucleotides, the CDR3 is TGCAGTGCTAGCGATAGCTACGAGCAGTACTTC.

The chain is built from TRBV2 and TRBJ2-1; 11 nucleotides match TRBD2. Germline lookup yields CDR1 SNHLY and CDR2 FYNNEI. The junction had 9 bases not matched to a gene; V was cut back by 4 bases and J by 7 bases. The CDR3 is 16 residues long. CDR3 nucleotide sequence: TGTGCCAGCAGTGTTCAACCGGGACTAGCGGTTAATGAGCAGTTCTTC. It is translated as CASSVQPGLAVNEQFF.

The CDR3 sequence: CASSLGTGGPYYEQYF. CDR3 bases: TGTGCCAGCAGTTTAGGGACAGGTGGCCCTTACTACGAGCAGTACTTC. V usage is TRBV28 and J usage is TRBJ2-7; 8 nucleotides align to TRBD1. Germline CDR1 MDHEN, CDR2 SYDVKM. Unmatched junction bases numbered 9, after V lost 2 bases and J lost 3 bases. This CDR3 spans 16 amino acids.

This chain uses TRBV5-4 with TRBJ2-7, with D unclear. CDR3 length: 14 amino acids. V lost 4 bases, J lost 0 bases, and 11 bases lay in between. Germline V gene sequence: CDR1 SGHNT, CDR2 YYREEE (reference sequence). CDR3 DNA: TGTGCCAGCAGCCTGGCCTCCTACTCCTACGAGCAGTACTTC. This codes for CASSLASYSYEQYF.